Sequencing of this T cell receptor (beta chain) was carried out in a study of OX40 agonist ivuxolimab in advanced cancers. Study information: Therapy given before enrollment (anti-PD-1, anti-PD-L1 or anti-CTLA-4) was allowed, and 40% to 45% had some. Whole-study findings and limits: CD8+ T cells (on average) carried more expanded clones than CD4+ T cells. Clonal expansion was among the lowest in partial responders at 0.1-3.0 mg/kg, especially CD8+.

Repertoires were generated with immunoSEQ multiplex PCR, while TCRdb's copy carries only in-frame clones and drops some. The top ten clones hold 0.25% to 0.3% of a sample with approximately 90,000 clones, about 88% of them seen once. Trimming removed 6 bases from V and 1 base from J; junction bases left unmatched: 7. Per the germline V gene, CDR1 is SGHTA and CDR2 is FQGTGA. This CDR3 is built from 15 residues. About this clone itself: The antigen is unknown.

This rearrangement joins TRBV7-3 to TRBJ1-1, with TRBD1 identical over 8 bases. This clonotype originated in an adult with an advanced solid tumor such as melanoma, head and neck, liver or kidney cancer. Sample: CD4+ or CD8+ T cells sorted from blood, taken in a trial of the OX40 agonist ivuxolimab. The CDR3 DNA sequence: TGTGCCAGCAGTTACCAGGGGGCCGGGAACACTGAAGCTTTCTTT. It codes for CASSYQGAGNTEAFF.